This is a list of T cell receptor beta chains from one sample in a study of control samples from healthy donors and cancer patients. Clones were read by immunoSEQ multiplex PCR, and TCRdb kept only the in-frame ones, dropping some. The sample consists of roughly 120,000 clones, under 95% of them appearing once. The sequenced sample consisted of PBMCs. These receptors were collected from a man aged 45-65 years with head and neck cancer. CDR3s include the opening cysteine and the closing phenylalanine or tryptophan. The D gene is left open where the match is weak. Size is omitted from some rows. Given values are once, few, many or a class for expanded clones.

once	TRBV18	TRBJ2-5	.	CASSPYSLATGETQYF	TGTGCCAGCTCACCATATTCCCTAGCGACGGGGGAGACCCAGTACTTC
.	TRBV7-9	TRBJ2-1	.	CASSPDRFSYNEQFF	TGTGCCAGCAGCCCCGACAGGTTCTCCTACAATGAGCAGTTCTTC
once	TRBV30	TRBJ1-4	.	CAWSVGTANEKLFF	TGTGCCTGGAGTGTAGGGACGGCTAATGAAAAACTGTTTTTT
.	TRBV30	TRBJ1-2	.	CAWSVFSGSGNGYTF	TGTGCCTGGAGTGTATTCTCTGGTTCAGGGAATGGCTACACCTTC
.	TRBV9	TRBJ2-7	.	CASSPAGGYYEQYF	TGTGCCAGCAGCCCCGCTGGGGGCTACTACGAGCAGTACTTC
once	TRBV6-5	TRBJ1-2	.	CASSYRANYGYTF	TGTGCCAGCAGTTACAGGGCCAACTATGGCTACACCTTC
.	TRBV4-1	TRBJ1-3	.	CASSHQGEETIYF	TGCGCCAGCAGCCATCAAGGCGAGGAGACCATATATTTT
.	TRBV28	TRBJ2-7	TRBD1	CASSPTGGGYEQYF	TGTGCCAGCAGTCCGACAGGGGGCGGGTACGAGCAGTACTTC
.	TRBV5-1	TRBJ2-7	.	CASSLEGGPGSEQYF	TGCGCCAGCAGCTTGGAAGGGGGGCCGGGGAGTGAGCAGTACTTC
.	TRBV7-2	TRBJ2-1	.	CASSFTPYNEQFF	TGTGCCAGCAGCTTCACTCCCTACAATGAGCAGTTCTTC
.	TRBV5-4	TRBJ2-5	.	CASSPQGEGETQYF	TGTGCCAGCAGCCCTCAGGGAGAGGGAGAGACCCAGTACTTC
.	TRBV5-5	TRBJ2-7	TRBD2	CASSRSGGATYEQYF	TGTGCCAGCAGCCGTAGCGGGGGGGCAACCTACGAGCAGTACTTC
.	TRBV7-8	TRBJ2-3	.	CASTLGLLTDTQYF	TGTGCCAGCACCCTGGGACTGCTCACAGATACGCAGTATTTT
.	TRBV11-2	TRBJ2-7	TRBD1	CASSLGQGRAYEQYF	TGTGCCAGCAGCTTAGGACAGGGAAGGGCCTACGAGCAGTACTTC
.	TRBV2	TRBJ2-7	.	CASSEGGYEQYF	TGTGCCAGCAGTGAAGGGGGGTACGAGCAGTACTTC
.	TRBV7-9	TRBJ1-5	TRBD1	CASSHYGTASNQPQHF	TGTGCCAGCAGTCATTACGGGACAGCCAGTAATCAGCCCCAGCATTTT
.	TRBV3-1/TRBV3-2	TRBJ2-7	TRBD1	CASSPTGQGLEQYF	TGTGCCAGCAGCCCTACCGGACAGGGTCTCGAGCAGTACTTC
.	TRBV16	TRBJ1-2	.	CASSQGRPKKNYGYTF	TGTGCCAGCAGCCAAGGACGGCCCAAGAAGAACTATGGCTACACCTTC
.	TRBV12-3/TRBV12-4	TRBJ1-4	.	CASTLSTNEKLFF	TGTGCCAGCACGCTTTCAACTAATGAAAAACTGTTTTTT
.	TRBV20-1	TRBJ1-5	TRBD1	CSASWDRVNQPQHF	TGCAGTGCTAGTTGGGACAGGGTCAATCAGCCCCAGCATTTT
.	TRBV19	TRBJ2-3	TRBD2	CASSMGGVRADTQYF	TGTGCCAGTAGTATGGGGGGGGTTAGGGCAGATACGCAGTATTTT
.	TRBV6-6	TRBJ1-1	.	CASSYSVSHTEAFF	TGTGCCAGCAGTTACTCCGTAAGCCACACTGAAGCTTTCTTT
.	TRBV4-3	TRBJ1-1	.	CASSPSKNTEAFF	TGCGCCAGCAGCCCCAGCAAAAACACTGAAGCTTTCTTT
once	TRBV19	TRBJ2-3	TRBD2	CASSGRLAGGHTDTQYF	TGTGCCAGTAGTGGAAGGTTAGCGGGGGGCCACACAGATACGCAGTATTTT
.	TRBV12-5	TRBJ1-6	TRBD1	CASQGQGIESSPLHF	TGTGCTAGTCAAGGACAGGGGATCGAAAGTTCACCCCTCCACTTT
once	TRBV11-3	TRBJ2-3	TRBD2	CASSLSGGPFDTQYF	TGTGCCAGCAGCCTTTCGGGGGGGCCGTTTGATACGCAGTATTTT